These 16 T cell receptor beta chains came from one sample sequenced in a study of CD8+ T cells in alopecia areata. RNA, once extracted, was reverse transcribed into cDNA for use as the sequencing template. Repertoires were generated with immunoSEQ multiplex PCR, while TCRdb's copy carries only in-frame clones and drops some. The profile shows fewer than 350,000 clones, 58% of them singletons. Treatment reported: oral pan-JAK inhibitor, 5-10 mg twice daily. Source: CD4+ T cells sorted from blood, taken at week 24, from a patient treated with tofacitinib. The receptor source for this set is a human donor with alopecia areata.

This clone appeared a single time. This chain uses TRBV11-2 with TRBJ2-5; no clear D gene. V shed 2 bases and J shed 4 bases, with 11 bases lying between them. This CDR3 is 14 amino acids long. Germline CDR1 reads SGHAT; CDR2 reads FQNNGV. The CDR3: CASSLSVLSETQYF. The CDR3 DNA follows: TGTGCCAGCAGCTTATCAGTACTATCAGAGACCCAGTACTTC.

The rearrangement joins TRBV9 to TRBJ1-6; D not resolved. V lost 4 bases and J 10 bases, leaving 18 bases between the germline ends. Germline CDR1 is SGDLS and CDR2 is YYNGEE. The CDR3 consists of 15 residues. The CDR3 region is CASSTRPVPGSPLHF. DNA for the CDR3: TGTGCCAGCAGCACCCGGCCAGTCCCGGGATCACCCCTCCACTTT.

This chain joins TRBV19 and TRBJ1-2; the D gene is possibly TRBD1 (6 bases). This CDR3 comprises 17 residues. Trimming left V 3 bases short and J 8 bases short, with 25 bases between. Germline CDR1 and CDR2: LNHDA and SQIVND (reference sequence). The CDR3 DNA reads as TGTGCCAGTAGTATCCAGGGGTCGCCGGTAACCCATCGGGGCTACACCTTC. Translated, it gives CASSIQGSPVTHRGYTF.

The rearrangement uses TRBV30 and TRBJ1-3; D is possibly TRBD1 (5 bases). Germline CDR1 is GTSNPN and CDR2 is SVGIG (reference sequence). The CDR3 has 15 residues. Trimming shortened V by 5 bases and J by 2 bases, and 16 bases separated the two germline ends. The CDR3 sequence is CAWDIGGTPGNTIYF. The CDR3 DNA reads as TGTGCCTGGGATATCGGGGGTACTCCTGGAAACACCATATATTTT.

This chain uses TRBV30 with TRBJ2-1; 10 bases match TRBD2. The V and J ends lost 4 bases and 4 bases, in that order; junction bases with no gene match: 13. Germline V gene data show CDR1 as GTSNPN and CDR2 as SVGIG (reference sequence). This CDR3 is 17 amino acids long. The CDR3 here is CAWNTAGSGGPYNEQFF. The CDR3 DNA reads as TGTGCCTGGAACACGGCGGGTAGCGGGGGGCCTTACAATGAGCAGTTCTTC. Full variable domain (outside the CDR3, taken from reference TRBV30 and TRBJ2-1): SQTIHQWPATLVQPVGSPLSLECTVEGTSNPNLYWYRQAAGRGLQLLFYSVGIGQISSEVPQNLSASRPQDRQFILSSKKLLLSDSGFYLCAWNTAGSGGPYNEQFFGPGTRLTVL.

The chain links TRBV27 to TRBJ2-7; possibly TRBD2 for D (6 bases). CDR1 and CDR2 from the germline V gene are MNHEY and SMNVEV (reference sequence). V was shortened by 7 bases and J by 7 bases, with 17 bases between the two germline ends. This CDR3 spans 13 amino acids. This CDR3 is CASTGTFGGEQYF. The CDR3 DNA sequence: TGTGCCAGCACCGGGACCTTCGGGGGTGAGCAGTACTTC.

This chain connects TRBV29-1 to TRBJ2-3; D gene ambiguous. Germline V CDR1 and CDR2: SQVTM, ANQGSEA. The CDR3 runs to 14 residues. Between the trimmed V and J ends, which lost 2 bases and 1 base, there was a span of 10 bases. The CDR3 loop is CSVESGRGTDTQYF. The CDR3 DNA reads as TGCAGCGTTGAATCCGGACGGGGCACAGATACGCAGTATTTT.

V usage is TRBV30 and J usage is TRBJ1-6; D perhaps matches TRBD1 (5 bases). This CDR3 has 13 residues. V was shortened by 3 bases and J by 9 bases, with 12 bases between the two germline ends. The germline V gene encodes CDR1 GTSNPN and CDR2 SVGIG (reference sequence). CDR3 protein: CAWSSRGSSPLHF. The CDR3 DNA sequence: TGTGCCTGGAGCTCTCGGGGGAGTTCACCCCTCCACTTT.

The gene calls are TRBV29-1 and TRBJ2-1, with unresolved D. V lost 4 bases and J lost 3, with 10 bases in between. Germline V gene sequence: CDR1 SQVTM, CDR2 ANQGSEA. The CDR3 is 13 amino acids. The CDR3 DNA reads as TGCAGCGTTGGAGTCACGGGCTACAATGAGCAGTTCTTC. Translation: CSVGVTGYNEQFF.

In this sample, this clone turned up a few times. V gene TRBV5-1 combines with J gene TRBJ2-3, with D possibly matching TRBD1 (5 bases). CDR3 length: 16 amino acids. V lost 5 bases, J lost 2 bases, and 18 bases lay in between. The V gene's germline CDR1 is SGHRS and CDR2 YFSETQ. In nucleotides, the CDR3 is TGCGCCAGCAGACGGTCCACCACAGGAGCCACAGATACGCAGTATTTT. Protein product: CASRRSTTGATDTQYF. Complete variable domain (other parts from reference TRBV5-1 and TRBJ2-3): KAGVTQTPRYLIKTRGQQVTLSCSPISGHRSVSWYQQTPGQGLQFLFEYFSETQRNKGNFPGRFSGRQFSNSRSEMNVSTLELGDSALYLCASRRSTTGATDTQYFGPGTRLTVL.

The chain has TRBV4-2 and TRBJ1-1; no reliable D call. The length of the CDR3 is 12 residues. The germline V gene encodes CDR1 LGHNA and CDR2 YNFKEQ. Trimming shortened V by 11 bases and J by 7 bases, and 17 bases separated the two germline ends. This CDR3 reads CAASQEASEAFF. In nucleotides, the CDR3 is TGTGCCGCGAGCCAAGAAGCTAGTGAAGCTTTCTTT.

The chain joins TRBV10-3 to TRBJ2-1; no clear D. This CDR3 has 17 residues. Germline V gene sequence: CDR1 ENHRY, CDR2 SYGVKD. Trimming cost V 6 bases and J 0 bases, with 18 bases left between them. CDR3 nucleotides: TGTGCCATCAGCCCCCTAGGAAGGCAGAGCTCCTACAATGAGCAGTTCTTC. It encodes CAISPLGRQSSYNEQFF.

The chain has TRBV29-1 and TRBJ1-4; D unresolved. Germline lookup yields CDR1 SQVTM and CDR2 ANQGSEA. The CDR3 is 13 amino acids. V was clipped by 4 bases and J by 6 bases, with 12 bases between them. The CDR3 DNA reads as TGCAGCGTTGGGGCCAGGCGGGATGAAAAACTGTTTTTT. Its protein is CSVGARRDEKLFF.

In this sample, this clone turned up a few times. The rearrangement joins TRBV23-1 to TRBJ2-7; no reliable D call. TRBV23-1 is identified as an open reading frame with a role that is uncertain. Trimming shortened V by 0 bases and J by 2 bases, and 11 bases separated the two germline ends. The CDR3 loop spans 15 amino acids. CDR3 bases: TGCGCCAGCAGTCAATCAACACGCGGCCCCTACGAGCAGTACTTC. It yields the protein CASSQSTRGPYEQYF.

J is TRBJ2-7 and V is TRBV9; 7 bases agree with TRBD1. Germline V lookup: CDR1 SGDLS, CDR2 YYNGEE. The V segment lost 4 bases and the J segment 0 bases; nucleotides outside the gene matches: 4. This CDR3 is built from 14 residues. In DNA, the CDR3 is TGTGCCAGCAGCCCGACAGGGCTCTCCTACGAGCAGTACTTC. Translation: CASSPTGLSYEQYF.

The genes are TRBV2 and TRBJ2-5, with no clear D. Germline assignment: CDR1 SNHLY and CDR2 FYNNEI. The V gene lost 2 bases and the J gene lost 5 bases, with 3 bases spanning the gap. CDR3 length: 11 amino acids. The CDR3, as DNA: TGTGCCAGCAGTGAAAGTGAGACCCAGTACTTC. It yields the protein CASSESETQYF.